The 21 T cell receptor beta chains listed next were all sequenced from one sample in a study of T cell responses to AZD1222 COVID-19 vaccine. Profiled with immunoSEQ multiplex PCR; TCRdb holds only in-frame clones, not every one. The sample carries around 150,000 clones, about 95% recorded once. Material: peripheral blood, obtained on day 0 of AZD1222 vaccination. The receptors were sampled from an adult in good health.

This clone was counted between two and nine times. The rearrangement uses TRBV5-6 and TRBJ2-3; 10 bases agree with TRBD1. V shed 2 bases, J shed 1 base, and the junction held 1 base outside the gene matches. Per germline, CDR1 SGHDT and CDR2 YYEEEE. The CDR3 has 15 residues. In DNA form, the CDR3 reads TGTGCCAGCAGCTTTGACAGGGGGCGCACAGATACGCAGTATTTT. Translation gives CASSFDRGRTDTQYF.

V and J are TRBV7-2 and TRBJ2-1, with TRBD2 identical over 8 bases. The length of the CDR3 is 16 residues. The V gene's germline CDR1 is SGHTA and CDR2 FQGNSA. After removal of 5 bases from V and 1 base from J, the junction contained 7 bases not matched to a gene. In DNA form, the CDR3 reads TGTGCCAGCAGCCCGGTAGCGGGACGGTCCTACAATGAGCAGTTCTTC. This encodes CASSPVAGRSYNEQFF.

V is TRBV2 and J is TRBJ1-6; a possible D gene is TRBD1 (5 bases). CDR3 length equals 15 residues. Trimming pared 4 bases from V and 9 bases from J, leaving 16 bases between. The germline V gene has CDR1 SNHLY and CDR2 FYNNEI. The CDR3: CASSALWGDASPLHF. The CDR3 DNA reads as TGTGCCAGCAGTGCTCTTTGGGGGGACGCTTCACCCCTCCACTTT.

The chain has TRBV7-9 and TRBJ1-1; tentative D call: TRBD1 (5 bases). The CDR3 extends over 17 amino acids. Germline V gene data show CDR1 as SEHNR and CDR2 as FQNEAQ (reference sequence). The V gene lost 5 bases and the J gene lost 3 bases, with 22 bases spanning the gap. In nucleotides, the CDR3 is TGTGCCAGCAGCCTCAAGGTCCGGGACCGGGCGGACACTGAAGCTTTCTTT. Encoded protein: CASSLKVRDRADTEAFF.

The gene calls are TRBV5-4 and TRBJ2-7; 10 positions match TRBD2. This CDR3 spans 18 amino acids. Germline V gene lookup returns CDR1 SGHNT and CDR2 YYREEE (reference sequence). V shed 5 bases, J shed 0 bases, and the junction held 14 bases outside the gene matches. CDR3 nucleotide sequence: TGTGCCAGCAGGGACAGGGAAGGACTAGCGGACCTCTCCTACGAGCAGTACGTC. Translated, it gives CASRDREGLADLSYEQYV.

V gene TRBV5-1 combines with J gene TRBJ2-7; 15 bases map to TRBD2. Per germline, CDR1 SGHRS and CDR2 YFSETQ. V trimming: 0 bases; J trimming: 3 bases; junction bases outside the gene matches: 10. The CDR3 sequence is 19 residues long. The CDR3 loop reads CASSLGVPGLAGGNYEQYV. Here the CDR3 DNA reads TGCGCCAGCAGCTTGGGAGTCCCGGGACTAGCGGGGGGTAACTACGAGCAGTACGTC.

The chain has TRBV12-1 and TRBJ1-3; the tabulated D call, TRBD1, remains unverified against the DNA. TRBV12-1 is a recognized pseudogene. CDR3 length equals 16 residues. The CDR3 here is CASSSNRAKSGNTIYF. The CDR3 nucleotides read TGTGCCAGCAGCTCCAACAGGGCGAAATCTGGAAACACCATATATTTT.

The CDR3 sequence: CASSVDGRVHTQYF. CDR3 DNA sequence: TGTGCCAGCAGCGTAGATGGTAGGGTTCATACGCAGTATTTT. The rearrangement uses TRBV9 and TRBJ2-3; D is undetermined. Trimming took off 0 bases at V and 7 bases at J, with 12 bases between the two ends. The CDR3 extends over 14 amino acids. Germline V gene lookup returns CDR1 SGDLS and CDR2 YYNGEE.

The chain joins TRBV18 to TRBJ1-6; D uncertain. Germline V gene sequence: CDR1 KGHSH, CDR2 LQKENI. CDR3 length: 15 residues. V lost 1 base and J lost 10, with 14 bases in between. CDR3 nucleotide sequence: TGTGCCAGCTCACCACAGGAAGGGAATCAATCACCCCTCCACTTT. Its protein product is CASSPQEGNQSPLHF.

The J gene is TRBJ1-5, the V gene TRBV6-2 or TRBV6-3, with D perhaps TRBD1 (5 bases). The germline V gene encodes CDR1 MNHEY and CDR2 SVGEGT. V gave up 5 bases and J gave up 0 bases, with 11 bases separating them. The CDR3 totals 15 residues. The CDR3 reads CASSSWGDSNQPQHF. In DNA, the CDR3 is TGTGCCAGCAGTAGTTGGGGGGATAGCAATCAGCCCCAGCATTTT.

The V and J genes are TRBV28 and TRBJ1-1; D is perhaps TRBD1 (5 bases). The CDR3 extends over 14 amino acids. With 5 bases removed from V and 0 bases from J, the gap between germline ends came to 10 bases. Germline V gene data show CDR1 as MDHEN and CDR2 as SYDVKM. The CDR3 region is CASSPRQLNTEAFF. CDR3 nucleotide sequence: TGTGCCAGCAGTCCCCGACAGCTGAACACTGAAGCTTTCTTT.

V is TRBV6-5 and J is TRBJ1-1; TRBD1 aligns across 10 bases. The CDR3 loop spans 15 amino acids. CDR1 MNHEY and CDR2 SVGAGI come from the germline V gene. V lost 2 bases to trimming and J lost 9 bases; unmatched junction nucleotides: 9. Here the CDR3 reads CASSYDRGPFKKAFF. DNA for the CDR3: TGTGCCAGCAGTTACGACAGGGGGCCCTTTAAAAAAGCTTTCTTT.

The chain is built from TRBV5-1 and TRBJ1-6; TRBD1 agrees at 8 bases. Trimming took 1 base from V and 7 from J; bases not matched to a gene: 4. The CDR3 consists of 15 residues. CDR1 and CDR2 from the germline V gene are SGHRS and YFSETQ. The DNA for the CDR3 is TGCGCCAGCAGCTTGACGTCAGGGGGCAATTCACCCCTCCACTTT. Protein: CASSLTSGGNSPLHF.

The rearrangement uses TRBV2 and TRBJ1-5; 9 bases are a match to TRBD1. Germline V gene sequence: CDR1 SNHLY, CDR2 FYNNEI. The CDR3 is 14 amino acids. Trimming took 9 bases from V and 7 from J; bases not matched to a gene: 10. The CDR3 DNA is TGTGCCAGTAGGGGGGGACAGGGAAGGCAGCCCCAGCATTTT. It is translated as CASRGGQGRQPQHF.

The chain has TRBV19 and TRBJ1-1; 7 bases match TRBD1. Looked up from germline, CDR1 is LNHDA and CDR2 is SQIVND (reference sequence). The V segment lost 3 bases and the J segment 3 bases; nucleotides outside the gene matches: 4. The CDR3 spans 14 residues. Here the CDR3 DNA reads TGTGCCAGTAGTATCAACAGGGGTGACACTGAAGCTTTCTTT. Translated: CASSINRGDTEAFF.

The rearrangement links TRBV7-2 to TRBJ2-2, with TRBD1 matching over 8 bases. Trimming at V came to 5 bases and at J to 1 base, leaving 3 bases not matched to a gene. This CDR3 has 15 amino acids. CDR1 and CDR2 from the germline V gene are SGHTA and FQGNSA. The CDR3 sequence is CASSPTGVNTGELFF. For the CDR3, the DNA is TGTGCCAGCAGCCCGACAGGGGTGAACACCGGGGAGCTGTTTTTT.

V gene TRBV19 combines with J gene TRBJ1-5; D might be TRBD1 (5 bases). This CDR3 is 17 amino acids long. CDR1 is LNHDA, CDR2 SQIVND, per germline (reference sequence). Trimming stripped 4 bases from V and 0 bases from J, with 16 bases between. This CDR3 reads CASSTRGSWDSNQPQHF. CDR3 DNA sequence: TGTGCCAGTAGTACCCGGGGCAGCTGGGATAGCAATCAGCCCCAGCATTTT.

Many counts were recorded for this clone. V gene TRBV11-1 combines with J gene TRBJ2-7, with no clear D. Germline V gene sequence: CDR1 SGHAT, CDR2 FQDESV (reference sequence). V gave up 0 bases and J gave up 6 bases, with 9 bases separating them. The CDR3 is 13 residues long. The CDR3 is CASSLAGRAEQYV. The CDR3 DNA reads as TGTGCCAGCAGCTTAGCGGGAAGGGCCGAGCAGTACGTC.

The rearrangement joins TRBV7-9 to TRBJ2-1; TRBD1 aligns across 8 bases. Per the germline V gene, CDR1 is SEHNR and CDR2 is FQNEAQ (reference sequence). J gave up 0 bases and V 5 bases, and 6 bases lay outside the gene matches. The CDR3 totals 16 residues. The CDR3 DNA reads as TGTGCCAGCAGCGGGGCAGGGGGCTCCTCCTACAATGAGCAGTTCTTC. This sequence encodes CASSGAGGSSYNEQFF.

V is TRBV2 and J is TRBJ1-6; 9 positions agree with TRBD1. V gave up 8 bases and J gave up 6 bases; unmatched junction bases: 2. The CDR3 extends over 13 amino acids. CDR1 SNHLY and CDR2 FYNNEI come from the germline V gene. This chain's CDR3 is CASLDRGNSPLHF. Written as DNA, the CDR3 is TGTGCCAGCCTGGACAGGGGTAATTCACCCCTCCACTTT.

This rearrangement joins TRBV6-5 to TRBJ1-3; no definite D call. This CDR3 has 15 amino acids. Trimming took 9 bases from V and 1 from J, leaving 16 bases between them. Germline V lookup: CDR1 MNHEY, CDR2 SVGAGI. CDR3 protein: CASALEAGSGNTIYF. CDR3 nucleotide sequence: TGTGCCAGTGCCCTCGAGGCTGGATCTGGAAACACCATATATTTT.